The 29 T cell receptor beta chains presented below share a single source sample, sequenced in a study of shared clonotypes between healthy human individuals. Using immunoSEQ multiplex PCR, the repertoire was profiled, and TCRdb retains in-frame clones only, with some absent. The sample lists about 980,000 clones, 60% to 85% occurring once. The sequencing input was memory CD4+ T cells sorted from blood. The subset: CD45RA-negative fraction. These receptors were obtained from a man aged 18 to 35 in good health.

The chain has TRBV27 and TRBJ2-1; 13 bases align to TRBD2. The CDR3 is 14 amino acids. The germline V gene has CDR1 MNHEY and CDR2 SMNVEV (reference sequence). After removal of 6 bases from V and 9 bases from J, the junction contained 5 bases not matched to a gene. The CDR3 nucleotides are TGTGCCAGCAGAACTAGCGGGGGGGTCCGTGAGCAGTTCTTC. It specifies CASRTSGGVREQFF.

This clone has a handful of counts. This chain links TRBV18 with TRBJ1-1; D is possibly TRBD1 (5 bases). Germline CDR1 and CDR2: KGHSH and LQKENI. V was cut by 6 bases and J by 4 bases, with 18 bases left in between. This CDR3 contains 15 residues. CDR3 sequence: CASSPLGVHGTEAFF. CDR3 DNA: TGTGCCAGCTCTCCGTTGGGGGTCCACGGCACTGAAGCTTTCTTT. Full variable domain (missing parts from reference TRBV18 and TRBJ1-1): NAGVMQNPRHLVRRRGQEARLRCSPMKGHSHVYWYRQLPEEGLKFMVYLQKENIIDESGMPKERFSAEFPKEGPSILRIQQVVRGDSAAYFCASSPLGVHGTEAFFGQGTRLTVV.

The J gene is TRBJ1-2, the V gene TRBV2; D ambiguous. In germline, CDR1 is SNHLY, CDR2 FYNNEI. V gave up 10 bases and J gave up 8 bases, with 14 bases separating them. CDR3 length: 11 residues. The CDR3 DNA reads TGTGCCACCACCCGTCCGGGCGGCTACACCTTC. As protein: CATTRPGGYTF.

This chain links TRBV6-6 with TRBJ2-1, with no clear D. There are 16 residues in the CDR3. The ends were cut back, 2 bases at V and 4 bases at J, with 15 bases in the middle. Germline V gene lookup returns CDR1 MNHNY and CDR2 SVGAGI (reference sequence). CDR3 loop: CASSYNPRPPYNEQFF. The CDR3 DNA is TGTGCCAGCAGTTACAACCCTAGACCGCCGTACAATGAGCAGTTCTTC.

This chain links TRBV6-5 with TRBJ1-6, with 7 positions matching TRBD1. CDR3 length: 15 residues. Germline V gene data show CDR1 as MNHEY and CDR2 as SVGAGI. Trimming took 4 bases from V and 9 from J; bases not matched to a gene: 9. CDR3: CASSSTGTATSPLHF. For the CDR3, the DNA is TGTGCCAGCAGTTCGACCGGGACAGCCACTTCACCCCTCCACTTT.

The rearrangement joins TRBV5-4 to TRBJ2-3, with D maybe TRBD2 (6 bases). Germline V gene lookup returns CDR1 SGHNT and CDR2 YYREEE (reference sequence). Between the trimmed V and J ends, which lost 0 bases and 3 bases, there was a span of 8 bases. The CDR3 consists of 14 residues. The CDR3 sequence: CASSLGGRTDTQYF. The CDR3 coding sequence is TGTGCCAGCAGCTTGGGAGGGAGGACAGATACGCAGTATTTT.

The rearrangement uses TRBV11-2 and TRBJ2-5; possibly TRBD2 for D (7 bases). The V end was cut by 4 bases, the J end by 7 bases, with 16 bases between. CDR3 length equals 14 residues. The germline gives CDR1 SGHAT, CDR2 FQNNGV. CDR3 in amino acids: CASSSVGGLGTQYF. CDR3 nucleotide sequence: TGTGCCAGCAGCTCCGTCGGGGGGCTCGGGACCCAGTACTTC.

This chain joins TRBV6-5 and TRBJ1-4; 7 bases fit TRBD1. Trimming at V came to 2 bases and at J to 5 bases, leaving 5 bases not matched to a gene. This CDR3 has 15 amino acids. Per germline, CDR1 MNHEY and CDR2 SVGAGI. CDR3 DNA sequence: TGTGCCAGCAGTTACCGACGACAGGGAAATGAAAAACTGTTTTTT. Translated, it gives CASSYRRQGNEKLFF.

The V call is TRBV28, the J call TRBJ2-7, with D perhaps TRBD1 (5 bases). The CDR3 runs to 15 residues. V was trimmed by 2 bases and J by 1 base, leaving 12 bases between them. CDR1 and CDR2 (germline): MDHEN, SYDVKM. The CDR3 protein is CASSLARVGSYEQYF. DNA of the CDR3: TGTGCCAGCAGTTTAGCCAGGGTCGGATCCTACGAGCAGTACTTC. The full variable domain, completed using reference TRBV28 and TRBJ2-7, is DVKVTQSSRYLVKRTGEKVFLECVQDMDHENMFWYRQDPGLGLRLIYFSYDVKMKEKGDIPEGYSVSREKKERFSLILESASTNQTSMYLCASSLARVGSYEQYFGPGTRLTVT.

The count of this clone is one. The chain employs TRBV18 and TRBJ2-1; 12 bases fit TRBD1. The germline V gene encodes CDR1 KGHSH and CDR2 LQKENI. The CDR3 consists of 15 residues. Trimming at V came to 8 bases and at J to 7 bases, leaving 9 bases not matched to a gene. The CDR3 sequence: CASAKLGQGANEQFF. The CDR3 region has the DNA TGTGCCAGCGCGAAGCTGGGACAGGGGGCAAATGAGCAGTTCTTC.

This clone was seen once. V is TRBV6-5 and J is TRBJ2-6; possible D gene TRBD2, 6 bases. Germline CDR1 MNHEY, CDR2 SVGAGI. V gave up 8 bases and J gave up 2 bases, with 7 bases separating them. This CDR3 region has 13 residues. In nucleotides, the CDR3 is TGTGCCAGCCGCGGGGCTGGGGCCAACGTCCTGACTTTC. This sequence encodes CASRGAGANVLTF.

V usage is TRBV28 and J usage is TRBJ2-6; the D call may be TRBD1 or TRBD2 (5 bases each). The CDR3 sequence is 15 residues long. In germline, CDR1 is MDHEN, CDR2 SYDVKM. Trimming cost V 5 bases and J 0 bases, with 8 bases left between them. CDR3 protein: CASSPGASGANVLTF. In DNA, the CDR3 is TGTGCCAGCAGTCCCGGGGCCTCTGGGGCCAACGTCCTGACTTTC. The variable domain in full, with the rest retrieved from reference TRBV28 and TRBJ2-6, is DVKVTQSSRYLVKRTGEKVFLECVQDMDHENMFWYRQDPGLGLRLIYFSYDVKMKEKGDIPEGYSVSREKKERFSLILESASTNQTSMYLCASSPGASGANVLTFGAGSRLTVL.

The chain joins TRBV28 to TRBJ1-1; tentatively, D is TRBD1 (6 bases). The ends were cut back, 5 bases at V and 11 bases at J, with 15 bases in the middle. The CDR3 totals 12 residues. CDR1 is MDHEN, CDR2 SYDVKM, per germline. The CDR3 region has the DNA TGTGCCAGCAGTGGGGGCGGGACAACGGCTTTCTTT. Protein product: CASSGGGTTAFF.

This clone has a count of ten or more. The rearrangement uses TRBV5-4 and TRBJ1-6; D not certain. The germline V and J ends were trimmed by 0 bases and 8 bases, with 6 bases remaining between them. This CDR3 is 13 amino acids long. Germline assignment: CDR1 SGHNT and CDR2 YYREEE (reference sequence). The CDR3 nucleotides read TGTGCCAGCAGCTTGGACAGTCATTCACCCCTCCACTTT. It translates to CASSLDSHSPLHF.

This chain links TRBV5-6 with TRBJ2-3; 7 bases fit TRBD2. The CDR3 totals 13 residues. Per germline, CDR1 SGHDT and CDR2 YYEEEE. Germline trimming cut 6 bases from V and 5 bases from J; bases unmatched to any gene: 6. Here the CDR3 DNA reads TGTGCCAGCACCCTGGGGGGGAAAGATACGCAGTATTTT. It encodes CASTLGGKDTQYF.

The genes are TRBV6-5 and TRBJ2-2; 7 nucleotides align to TRBD1. Per germline, CDR1 MNHEY and CDR2 SVGAGI. The CDR3 is 15 residues long. V trimming: 6 bases; J trimming: 4 bases; junction bases outside the gene matches: 8. DNA for the CDR3: TGTGCCAGCAGCGACGGGACAGCATTCACCGGGGAGCTGTTTTTT. This codes for CASSDGTAFTGELFF.

The chain is built from TRBV5-8 and TRBJ1-1; D not certain. V gave up 2 bases and J gave up 6 bases, with 17 bases separating them. The CDR3 has 15 amino acids. Per germline, CDR1 SGHTS and CDR2 YDEGEE. CDR3 amino acids: CASSFGRVQRAEAFF. As DNA, the CDR3 is TGTGCCAGCAGCTTCGGTAGGGTCCAGCGGGCTGAAGCTTTCTTT.

The chain combines TRBV2 with TRBJ2-7; the D gene could be TRBD1 or TRBD2 (6 bases each). Germline CDR1 reads SNHLY; CDR2 reads FYNNEI. CDR3 length equals 13 residues. With 8 bases removed from V and 3 bases from J, the gap between germline ends came to 14 bases. The CDR3 nucleotides are TGTGCCAGCGCCGTACAGGGACTCTACGAGCAGTACTTC. Protein sequence: CASAVQGLYEQYF. Full variable domain (remainder filled in from reference TRBV2 and TRBJ2-7): EPEVTQTPSHQVTQMGQEVILRCVPISNHLYFYWYRQILGQKVEFLVSFYNNEISEKSEIFDDQFSVERPDGSNFTLKIRSTKLEDSAMYFCASAVQGLYEQYFGPGTRLTVT.

This clone appeared a single time. The chain couples TRBV9 to TRBJ2-7; tentative D call: TRBD1 (5 bases). The CDR3 contains 13 residues. In germline, CDR1 is SGDLS, CDR2 YYNGEE. The germline V and J ends were trimmed by 0 bases and 6 bases, with 10 bases remaining between them. The CDR3 sequence: CASSVGQLAEQYF. The CDR3 nucleotides are TGTGCCAGCAGCGTAGGACAGCTGGCCGAGCAGTACTTC.

This chain links TRBV29-1 with TRBJ1-2, with a possible D match to TRBD1 (6 bases). The V end lost 3 bases, the J end lost 3 bases, and 11 bases lay between the germline ends. The CDR3 sequence is 13 residues long. Germline loops: CDR1 SQVTM, CDR2 ANQGSEA. The CDR3: CSVEWTEHYGYTF. Here the CDR3 DNA reads TGCAGCGTTGAGTGGACAGAGCACTATGGCTACACCTTC. Full variable domain (remainder filled in from reference TRBV29-1 and TRBJ1-2): SAVISQKPSRDICQRGTSLTIQCQVDSQVTMMFWYRQQPGQSLTLIATANQGSEATYESGFVIDKFPISRPNLTFSTLTVSNMSPEDSSIYLCSVEWTEHYGYTFGSGTRLTVV.

The CDR3 reads CASRRQTTNTIYF. The CDR3 DNA sequence: TGTGCCAGTAGAAGACAAACCACTAACACCATATATTTT. V gene TRBV19 combines with J gene TRBJ1-3, with D uncertain. Germline V CDR1 and CDR2: LNHDA, SQIVND (reference sequence). The CDR3 extends over 13 amino acids. Between the trimmed V and J ends, which lost 6 bases and 7 bases, there was a span of 13 bases. Using reference TRBV19 and TRBJ1-3 for the parts outside the CDR3, the full variable domain is DGGITQSPKYLFRKEGQNVTLSCEQNLNHDAMYWYRQDPGQGLRLIYYSQIVNDFQKGDIAEGYSVSREKKESFPLTVTSAQKNPTAFYLCASRRQTTNTIYFGEGSWLTVV.

The chain carries TRBV20-1 and TRBJ2-7, with D perhaps TRBD2 (5 bases). The CDR3 is 10 residues long. Germline CDR1 reads DFQATT; CDR2 reads SNEGSKA (reference sequence). V was trimmed by 3 bases and J by 13 bases, leaving 13 bases between them. CDR3 coding DNA: TGCAGTGCTAGGACTACTAGTTTATACTTC. The encoded protein is CSARTTSLYF.

V and J are TRBV7-7 and TRBJ2-6; D is unresolved. Per germline, CDR1 SSHAT and CDR2 FNYEAQ (reference sequence). V shed 5 bases and J shed 5 bases, with 16 bases lying between them. CDR3 length: 16 residues. CDR3 bases: TGTGCCAGCAGCCATCCCGCACAAAGTCGGGCCAACGTCCTGACTTTC. As protein: CASSHPAQSRANVLTF.

The gene calls are TRBV7-6 and TRBJ2-7; D not resolved. This CDR3 contains 12 residues. The V end was cut by 2 bases, the J end by 3 bases, with 5 bases between. Germline values: CDR1 SGHVS, CDR2 FNYEAQ. The CDR3 region is CASSLSDYEQYF. The CDR3 bases are TGTGCCAGCAGCTTATCCGACTACGAGCAGTACTTC.

This chain joins TRBV5-1 and TRBJ2-4; D not certain. The ends were cut back, 2 bases at V and 5 bases at J, with 17 bases in the middle. This CDR3 has 16 residues. The V gene's germline CDR1 is SGHRS and CDR2 YFSETQ. CDR3 bases: TGCGCCAGCAGCTTCGGCCCTCCCCTCCAGGAAAACATTCAGTACTTC. It codes for CASSFGPPLQENIQYF.

This chain links TRBV18 with TRBJ2-2; D remains unclear. Trimming removed 6 bases from V and 0 bases from J, with 5 bases in between. The CDR3 extends over 13 amino acids. Germline V CDR1 and CDR2: KGHSH, LQKENI. Written as DNA, the CDR3 is TGTGCCAGCTCTAGAGCGAACACCGGGGAGCTGTTTTTT. It is translated as CASSRANTGELFF.

V and J are TRBV19 and TRBJ2-7, with unresolved D. Trimming pared 3 bases from V and 1 base from J, leaving 7 bases between. Germline V gene lookup returns CDR1 LNHDA and CDR2 SQIVND (reference sequence). This CDR3 has 13 amino acids. CDR3 bases: TGTGCCAGTAGTATTGAACTTTCCTACGAGCAGTACTTC. This sequence encodes CASSIELSYEQYF.

This clone was counted once. The V and J genes are TRBV9 and TRBJ1-4; D perhaps matches TRBD1 (6 bases). Germline CDR1 SGDLS, CDR2 YYNGEE. Trimming removed 3 bases at V and 6 bases at J, with 15 bases between. The CDR3 is 15 amino acids. The CDR3 is CASSAGGQWDEKLFF. CDR3 coding DNA: TGTGCCAGCAGCGCCGGTGGACAGTGGGATGAAAAACTGTTTTTT.

The chain has TRBV7-9 and TRBJ2-5, with D possibly being TRBD2 (6 bases). The CDR3 covers 15 residues. Germline CDR1 SEHNR, CDR2 FQNEAQ (reference sequence). V gave up 3 bases and J gave up 0 bases, with 11 bases separating them. The CDR3 DNA reads TGTGCCAGCAGCTTTGGACTAATGTACCAAGAGACCCAGTACTTC. Protein: CASSFGLMYQETQYF.